This T cell receptor (beta chain) was recorded in a study of T cell changes during pregnancy in multiple sclerosis. Clones were sequenced by immunoSEQ multiplex PCR, and TCRdb holds only the in-frame ones, with some missing. The table shows some 67,000 clones, with approximately 92% occurring only once. Sequences were derived from peripheral blood, sampled in the first trimester of pregnancy. This TCR came from a female donor with multiple sclerosis, enrolled in a pregnancy study.

The CDR3 loop reads CASSLSRGPYNSPLHF. CDR3 nucleotide sequence: TGTGCCAGCAGCTTGTCGCGGGGGCCGTACAATTCACCCCTCCACTTT. The rearrangement uses TRBV5-6 and TRBJ1-6, with D perhaps TRBD1 (6 bases). The CDR3 totals 16 residues. The V end lost 1 base, the J end lost 7 bases, and 15 bases lay between the germline ends. The germline gives CDR1 SGHDT, CDR2 YYEEEE.